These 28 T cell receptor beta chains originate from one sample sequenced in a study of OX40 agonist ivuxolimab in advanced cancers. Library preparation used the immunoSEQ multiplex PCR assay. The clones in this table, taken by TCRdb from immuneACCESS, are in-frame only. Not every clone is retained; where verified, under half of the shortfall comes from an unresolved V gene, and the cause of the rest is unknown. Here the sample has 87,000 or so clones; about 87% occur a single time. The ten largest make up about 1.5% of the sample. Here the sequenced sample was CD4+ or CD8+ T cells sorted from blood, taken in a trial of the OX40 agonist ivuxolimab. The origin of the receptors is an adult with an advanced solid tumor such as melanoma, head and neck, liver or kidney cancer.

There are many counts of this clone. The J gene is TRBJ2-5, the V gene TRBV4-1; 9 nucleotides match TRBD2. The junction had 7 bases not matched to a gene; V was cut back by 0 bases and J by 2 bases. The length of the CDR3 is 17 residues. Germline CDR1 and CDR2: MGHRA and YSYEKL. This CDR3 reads CASSQDFLAGKQETQYF. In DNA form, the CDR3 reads TGCGCCAGCAGCCAAGATTTCCTAGCGGGAAAACAAGAGACCCAGTACTTC.

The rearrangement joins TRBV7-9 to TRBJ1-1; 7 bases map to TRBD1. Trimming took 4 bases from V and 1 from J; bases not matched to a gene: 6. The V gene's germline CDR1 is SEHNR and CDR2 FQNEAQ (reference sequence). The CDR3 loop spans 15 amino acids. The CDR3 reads CASSSAGQTNTEAFF. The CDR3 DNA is TGTGCCAGCAGCTCTGCGGGACAGACGAACACTGAAGCTTTCTTT.

This chain's CDR3 is CASSYSSTGGDTQYF. The CDR3 nucleotides read TGTGCCAGCAGTTACTCGTCCACCGGGGGGGATACGCAGTATTTT. This chain joins TRBV6-5 and TRBJ2-3; 7 nucleotides agree with TRBD2. Trimming cost V 0 bases and J 6 bases; bases outside gene matches: 6. Germline V gene sequence: CDR1 MNHEY, CDR2 SVGAGI. This CDR3 is built from 15 residues.

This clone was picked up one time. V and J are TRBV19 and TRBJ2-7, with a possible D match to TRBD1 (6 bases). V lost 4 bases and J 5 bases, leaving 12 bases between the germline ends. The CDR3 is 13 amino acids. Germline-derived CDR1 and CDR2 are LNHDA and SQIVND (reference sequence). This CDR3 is CASSKIQGHEQYF. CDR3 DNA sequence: TGTGCCAGTAGTAAGATACAGGGTCACGAGCAGTACTTC.

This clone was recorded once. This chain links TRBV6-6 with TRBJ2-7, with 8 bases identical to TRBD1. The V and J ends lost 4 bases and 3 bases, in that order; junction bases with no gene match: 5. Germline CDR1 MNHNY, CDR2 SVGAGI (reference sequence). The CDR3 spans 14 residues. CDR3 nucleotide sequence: TGTGCCAGCAGTTTCGCACAGGGGGTCTACGAGCAGTACTTC. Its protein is CASSFAQGVYEQYF.

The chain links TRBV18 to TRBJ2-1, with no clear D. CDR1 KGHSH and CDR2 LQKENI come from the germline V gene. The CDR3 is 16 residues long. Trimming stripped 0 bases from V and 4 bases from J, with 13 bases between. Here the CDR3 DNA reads TGTGCCAGCTCACCACCTATAGGATTGGAGTACAATGAGCAGTTCTTC. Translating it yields CASSPPIGLEYNEQFF.

The CDR3 is CASSFGSGENIQYF. The CDR3 DNA is TGTGCCAGCAGCTTTGGTAGCGGGGAGAACATTCAGTACTTC. The chain joins TRBV11-1 to TRBJ2-4, with 8 positions matching TRBD2. The germline V gene encodes CDR1 SGHAT and CDR2 FQDESV (reference sequence). The CDR3 loop spans 14 amino acids. The V segment lost 3 bases and the J segment 7 bases; nucleotides outside the gene matches: 5. Supplemented by reference TRBV11-1 and TRBJ2-4, the full variable domain reads EAEVAQSPRYKITEKSQAVAFWCDPISGHATLYWYRQILGQGPELLVQFQDESVVDDSQLPKDRFSAERLKGVDSTLKIQPAELGDSAMYLCASSFGSGENIQYFGAGTRLSVL.

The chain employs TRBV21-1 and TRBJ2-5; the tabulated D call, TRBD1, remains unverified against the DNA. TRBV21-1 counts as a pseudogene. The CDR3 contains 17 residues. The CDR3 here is CASSKARGQAYQETQYF. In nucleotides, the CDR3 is TGTGCCAGCAGCAAAGCGCGAGGACAGGCCTACCAAGAGACCCAGTACTTC.

Here the CDR3 reads CASSTGQGPLSSETQYF. DNA for the CDR3: TGTGCCAGCAGCACGGGACAGGGGCCTCTAAGCTCAGAGACCCAGTACTTC. The rearrangement joins TRBV11-3 to TRBJ2-5, with 10 bases matching TRBD1. There are 17 residues in the CDR3. Germline trimming cut 5 bases from V and 4 bases from J; bases unmatched to any gene: 13. Germline CDR1 reads SGHNT; CDR2 reads YENEEA.

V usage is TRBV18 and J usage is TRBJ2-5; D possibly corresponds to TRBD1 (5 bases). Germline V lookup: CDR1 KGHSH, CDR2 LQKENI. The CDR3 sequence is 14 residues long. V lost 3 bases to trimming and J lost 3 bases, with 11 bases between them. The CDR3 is CASSPGHTEETQYF. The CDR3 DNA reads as TGTGCCAGCTCACCCGGACACACCGAAGAGACCCAGTACTTC.

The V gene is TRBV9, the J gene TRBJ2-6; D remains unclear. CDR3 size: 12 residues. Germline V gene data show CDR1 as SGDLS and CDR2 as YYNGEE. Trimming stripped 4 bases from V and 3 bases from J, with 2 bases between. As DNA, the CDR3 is TGTGCCAGCAGCCTTGGGGCCAACGTCCTGACTTTC. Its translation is CASSLGANVLTF.

The CDR3 DNA follows: TGTGCCATCAGCTCTGACACTAGCCCGATCAAAAACATTCAGTACTTC. It translates to CAISSDTSPIKNIQYF. The genes are TRBV10-3 and TRBJ2-4, with a weak D call TRBD2 (6 bases). The CDR3 totals 16 residues. Germline V gene data show CDR1 as ENHRY and CDR2 as SYGVKD. V was pared by 6 bases and J by 3 bases, with 18 bases between.

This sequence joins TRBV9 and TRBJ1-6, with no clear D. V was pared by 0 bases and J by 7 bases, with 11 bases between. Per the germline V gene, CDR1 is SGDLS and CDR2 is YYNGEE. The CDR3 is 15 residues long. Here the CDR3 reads CASSVDSRGNSPLHF. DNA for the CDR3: TGTGCCAGCAGCGTAGATAGCCGAGGAAATTCACCCCTCCACTTT.

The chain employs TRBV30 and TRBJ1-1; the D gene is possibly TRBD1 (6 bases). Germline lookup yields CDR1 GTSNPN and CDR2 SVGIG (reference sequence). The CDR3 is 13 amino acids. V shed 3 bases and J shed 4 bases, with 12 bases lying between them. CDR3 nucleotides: TGTGCCTGGAGCGAGGGGGTGGGCACTGAAGCTTTCTTT. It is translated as CAWSEGVGTEAFF.

CDR3 protein: CASTSTGVSYEQYF. The CDR3 DNA reads TGTGCCAGCACCTCGACAGGGGTCTCCTACGAGCAGTACTTC. The rearrangement links TRBV11-3 to TRBJ2-7, with 8 bases fitting TRBD1. The ends lost 7 bases at V and 0 bases at J; junction bases unmatched: 5. The CDR3 consists of 14 residues. Germline lookup yields CDR1 SGHNT and CDR2 YENEEA.

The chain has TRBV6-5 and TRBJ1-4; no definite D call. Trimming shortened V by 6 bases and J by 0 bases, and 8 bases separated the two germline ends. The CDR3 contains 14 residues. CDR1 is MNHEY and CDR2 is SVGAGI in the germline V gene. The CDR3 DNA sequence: TGTGCCAGCAGCGTCAGTGCAACTAATGAAAAACTGTTTTTT. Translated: CASSVSATNEKLFF.

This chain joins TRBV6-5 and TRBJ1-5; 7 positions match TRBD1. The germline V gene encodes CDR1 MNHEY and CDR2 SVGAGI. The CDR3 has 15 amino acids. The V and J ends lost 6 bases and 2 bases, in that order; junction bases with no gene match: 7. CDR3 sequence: CASSSGGTGNQPQHF. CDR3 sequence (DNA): TGTGCCAGCAGCTCTGGGGGGACAGGCAATCAGCCCCAGCATTTT.

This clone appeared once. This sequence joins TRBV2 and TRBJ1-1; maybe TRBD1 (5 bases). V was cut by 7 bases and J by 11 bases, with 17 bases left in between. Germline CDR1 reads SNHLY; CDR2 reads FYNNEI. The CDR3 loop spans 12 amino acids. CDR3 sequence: CASTSGTPPAFF. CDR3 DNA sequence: TGTGCCAGCACGTCCGGGACTCCCCCGGCTTTCTTT.

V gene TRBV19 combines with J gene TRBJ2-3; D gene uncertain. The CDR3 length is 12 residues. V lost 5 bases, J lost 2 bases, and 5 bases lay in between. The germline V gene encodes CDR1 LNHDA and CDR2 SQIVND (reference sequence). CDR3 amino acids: CASSASTDTQYF. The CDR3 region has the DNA TGTGCCAGTAGTGCCTCCACAGATACGCAGTATTTT.

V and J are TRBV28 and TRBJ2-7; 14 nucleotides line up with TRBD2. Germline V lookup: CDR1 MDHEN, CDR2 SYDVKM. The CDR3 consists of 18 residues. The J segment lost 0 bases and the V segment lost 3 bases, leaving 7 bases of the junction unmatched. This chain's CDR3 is CASSFGLAGGPSSYEQYF. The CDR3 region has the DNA TGTGCCAGCAGTTTCGGACTAGCGGGGGGACCCAGCTCCTACGAGCAGTACTTC.

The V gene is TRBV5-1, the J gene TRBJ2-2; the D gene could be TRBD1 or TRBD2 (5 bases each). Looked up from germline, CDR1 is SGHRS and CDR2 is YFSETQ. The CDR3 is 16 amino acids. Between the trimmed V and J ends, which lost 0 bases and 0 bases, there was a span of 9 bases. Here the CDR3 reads CASSLAGAANTGELFF. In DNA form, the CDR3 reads TGCGCCAGCAGCTTGGCCGGGGCGGCGAACACCGGGGAGCTGTTTTTT.

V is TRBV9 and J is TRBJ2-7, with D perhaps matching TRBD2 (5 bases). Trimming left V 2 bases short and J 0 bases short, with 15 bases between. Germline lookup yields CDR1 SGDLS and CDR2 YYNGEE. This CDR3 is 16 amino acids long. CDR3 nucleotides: TGTGCCAGCAGCGTCAGCGGTTTCGCGAGCTCCTACGAGCAGTACTTC. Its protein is CASSVSGFASSYEQYF.

CDR3 bases: TGTGCCAGCAGCCCTGGTCACGGTAAGACTGAAGCTTTCTTT. It yields the protein CASSPGHGKTEAFF. This chain links TRBV7-8 with TRBJ1-1; D call uncertain. V lost 5 bases to trimming and J lost 5 bases, with 15 bases between them. Per the germline V gene, CDR1 is SGHVS and CDR2 is FQNEAQ. This CDR3 region has 14 residues.

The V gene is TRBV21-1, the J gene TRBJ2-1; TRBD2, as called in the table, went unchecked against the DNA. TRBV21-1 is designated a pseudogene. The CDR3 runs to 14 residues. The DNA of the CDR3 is TGTGCCAGCAGCAGCGGCGGGCGGTACAATGAGCAGTTCTTC. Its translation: CASSSGGRYNEQFF.

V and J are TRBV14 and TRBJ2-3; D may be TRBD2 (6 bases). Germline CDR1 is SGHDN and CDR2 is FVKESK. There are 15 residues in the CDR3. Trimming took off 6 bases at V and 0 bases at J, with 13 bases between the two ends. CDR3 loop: CASRGRGVSTDTQYF. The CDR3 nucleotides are TGTGCCAGCAGAGGCCGCGGGGTTAGCACAGATACGCAGTATTTT.

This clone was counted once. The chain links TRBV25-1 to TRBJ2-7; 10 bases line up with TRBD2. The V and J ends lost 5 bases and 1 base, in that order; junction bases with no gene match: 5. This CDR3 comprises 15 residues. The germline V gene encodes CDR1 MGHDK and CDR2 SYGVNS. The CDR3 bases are TGTGCCAGCAGTCGGGCTAGCGGGAGTTCCTACGAGCAGTACTTC. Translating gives CASSRASGSSYEQYF.

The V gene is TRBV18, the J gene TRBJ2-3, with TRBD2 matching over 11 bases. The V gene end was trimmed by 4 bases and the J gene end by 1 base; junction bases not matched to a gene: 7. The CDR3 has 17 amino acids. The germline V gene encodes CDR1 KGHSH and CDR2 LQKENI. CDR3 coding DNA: TGTGCCAGCTCACAAAACTCACTAGCGGGGGGCACAGATACGCAGTATTTT. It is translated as CASSQNSLAGGTDTQYF.

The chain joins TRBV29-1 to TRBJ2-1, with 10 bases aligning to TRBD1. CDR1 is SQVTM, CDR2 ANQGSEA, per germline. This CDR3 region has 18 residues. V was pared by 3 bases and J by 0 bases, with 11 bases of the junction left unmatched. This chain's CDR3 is CSVDGTGVSGNSYNEQFF. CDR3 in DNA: TGCAGCGTTGACGGGACAGGGGTTAGCGGGAACTCCTACAATGAGCAGTTCTTC.